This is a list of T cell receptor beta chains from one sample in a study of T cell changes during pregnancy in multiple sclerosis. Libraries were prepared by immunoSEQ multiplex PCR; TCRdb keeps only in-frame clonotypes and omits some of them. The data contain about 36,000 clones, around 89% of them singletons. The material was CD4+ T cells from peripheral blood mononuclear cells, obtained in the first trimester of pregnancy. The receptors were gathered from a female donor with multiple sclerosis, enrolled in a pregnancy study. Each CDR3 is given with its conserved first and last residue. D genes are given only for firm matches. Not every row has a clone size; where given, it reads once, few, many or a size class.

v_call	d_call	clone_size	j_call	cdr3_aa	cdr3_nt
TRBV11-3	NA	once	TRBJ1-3	CASSLSLGGMGNTIYF	TGTGCCAGCAGCTTATCGCTGGGCGGGATGGGAAACACCATATATTTT
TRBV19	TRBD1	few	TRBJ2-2	CASSRGQGATGELFF	TGTGCCAGTAGTAGGGGACAGGGGGCCACCGGGGAGCTGTTTTTT
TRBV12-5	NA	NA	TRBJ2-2	CASQVANTGELFF	TGTGCTAGTCAGGTAGCGAACACCGGGGAGCTGTTTTTT
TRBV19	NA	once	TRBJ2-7	CASTSRRGTSYEQYF	TGTGCCAGTACCTCCAGGCGGGGGACAAGTTACGAGCAGTACTTC
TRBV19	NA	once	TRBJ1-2	CASSDRTAGYTF	TGTGCCAGTAGTGACCGGACAGCCGGCTACACCTTC
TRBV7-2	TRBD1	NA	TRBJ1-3	CASSLAQGASSGNTIYF	TGTGCCAGCAGCTTAGCTCAGGGGGCATCTTCTGGAAACACCATATATTTT
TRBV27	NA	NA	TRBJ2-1	CASSLNARGVDEQFF	TGTGCCAGCAGTTTAAATGCCAGGGGTGTCGATGAGCAGTTCTTC
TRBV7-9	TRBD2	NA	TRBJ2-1	CASTLLAGAYNEQFF	TGTGCCAGCACTCTACTAGCGGGAGCTTACAATGAGCAGTTCTTC
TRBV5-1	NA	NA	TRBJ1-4	CASSLMASNEKLFF	TGCGCCAGCAGCTTGATGGCTTCTAATGAAAAACTGTTTTTT
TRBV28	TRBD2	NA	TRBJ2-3	CASSRPSGLHDTQYF	TGTGCCAGCAGTCGACCTAGCGGTCTCCATGATACGCAGTATTTT
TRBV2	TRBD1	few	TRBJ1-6	CASSAYRGLGNSPLHF	TGTGCCAGCAGTGCATACAGGGGGTTAGGTAATTCACCCCTCCACTTT
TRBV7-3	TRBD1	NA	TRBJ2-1	CASSEIPGQEQFF	TGTGCCAGCAGCGAGATTCCGGGACAGGAGCAGTTCTTC
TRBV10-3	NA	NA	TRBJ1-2	CASGSRRGYGYTF	TGTGCCTCGGGGTCACGGAGGGGATATGGCTACACCTTC
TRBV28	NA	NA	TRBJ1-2	CASSPNSGGYTF	TGTGCCAGCAGTCCAAACAGCGGGGGCTACACCTTC
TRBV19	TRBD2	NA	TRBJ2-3	CASSIALAGSDTQYF	TGTGCCAGTAGTATAGCCCTAGCGGGGTCGGATACGCAGTATTTT
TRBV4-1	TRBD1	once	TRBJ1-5	CASSQEARGPPNQPQHF	TGCGCCAGCAGCCAAGAGGCCAGGGGGCCCCCTAATCAGCCCCAGCATTTT
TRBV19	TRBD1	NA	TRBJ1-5	CASSNRGPQPQHF	TGTGCCAGCTCTAACAGGGGCCCTCAGCCCCAGCATTTT
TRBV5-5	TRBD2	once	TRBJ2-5	CASTFDRLAGGSETQYF	TGTGCCAGCACCTTTGATCGACTAGCGGGAGGGAGTGAGACCCAGTACTTC
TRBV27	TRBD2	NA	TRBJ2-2	CASSLSRRAGGLNTGELFF	TGTGCCAGCAGTTTATCGAGAAGGGCGGGGGGGCTAAACACCGGGGAGCTGTTTTTT
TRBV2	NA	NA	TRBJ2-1	CASSGRNEQFF	TGTGCCAGCAGTGGGAGAAATGAGCAGTTCTTC